This TCR beta chain was observed in a study of T cell responses to AZD1222 COVID-19 vaccine. Study results and caveats: There were mostly white British donors and more females than males, and clonal diversity was possibly underestimated.

Concerning this clone: Its antigen remains unidentified.

The data were produced by immunoSEQ multiplex PCR, yet TCRdb's version contains in-frame clones alone and is incomplete. The table has around 100,000 clones, around nine tenths seen once. This CDR3 contains 13 residues. CDR1 MDHEN and CDR2 SYDVKM come from the germline V gene. V lost 11 bases to trimming and J lost 4 bases; unmatched junction nucleotides: 8. Sample: peripheral blood, taken on day 0 of AZD1222 vaccination. The gene calls are TRBV28 and TRBJ2-1, with TRBD2 matching 7 bases. The sequence came from an adult in good health. The DNA for the CDR3 is TGTGCCGGAACGGGCGGGGGATACAATGAGCAGTTCTTC. This codes for CAGTGGGYNEQFF.